The 2 T cell receptor beta chains below were found in one sample sequenced in a study of cytomegalovirus exposure and HLA in healthy donors. The study ran its PCR with 60 Vbeta and 13 Jbeta primers. The assay was immunoSEQ multiplex PCR, and TCRdb's table has in-frame clones only and misses some. The data show 130,000 or so clones, approximately 84% seen once. Material for sequencing was PBMCs. The origin of the receptors is a middle-aged woman in good health and CMV-seronegative.

This sequence joins TRBV25-1 and TRBJ2-7, with TRBD2 identical over 10 bases. The CDR3 has 16 amino acids. Germline V gives CDR1 MGHDK, CDR2 SYGVNS. J gave up 0 bases and V 3 bases, and 5 bases lay outside the gene matches. The CDR3 bases are TGTGCCAGCAGTGATATTAGCGGGAGGTACTCCTACGAGCAGTACTTC. Its translation is CASSDISGRYSYEQYF.

The chain uses TRBV27 and TRBJ2-5, with TRBD1 identical over 10 bases. The J call may be incorrect, as the DNA end agrees better with TRBJ2-7. Germline-derived CDR1 and CDR2 are MNHEY and SMNVEV (reference sequence). This CDR3 region has 14 residues. The CDR3 region has the DNA TGTGCCAGCAGTTCGGACAGGGGGTTCTACGAGCAGTACTTC. Translated, it gives CASSSDRGFYEQYF.